One sample yielded the 17 T cell receptor beta chains listed below, sequenced in a study of blood T cell repertoires in COVID-19. Repertoires were generated with immunoSEQ multiplex PCR, while TCRdb's copy carries only in-frame clones and drops some. The profile shows 90,000 to 150,000 clones, around three quarters of them singletons. The sample was peripheral blood. The origin of the receptors is a woman of 80 years or more with acute or convalescent COVID-19.

This clone was detected once. The V call is TRBV19, the J call TRBJ2-7; 7 nucleotides align to TRBD2. Trimming at V came to 6 bases and at J to 5 bases, leaving 7 bases not matched to a gene. CDR1 is LNHDA, CDR2 SQIVND, per germline (reference sequence). The length of the CDR3 is 13 residues. The CDR3 here is CASSPTSLNEQYF. Written as DNA, the CDR3 is TGTGCCAGTAGCCCGACTAGCCTTAACGAGCAGTACTTC.

The chain joins TRBV30 to TRBJ1-1, with D possibly being TRBD1 (5 bases). Trimming cost V 5 bases and J 4 bases, with 11 bases left between them. Per the germline V gene, CDR1 is GTSNPN and CDR2 is SVGIG (reference sequence). The CDR3 sequence is 12 residues long. Here the CDR3 reads CAWAGGVTEAFF. The CDR3 coding sequence is TGTGCCTGGGCCGGGGGTGTCACTGAAGCTTTCTTT. The complete variable domain, with remaining parts taken from reference TRBV30 and TRBJ1-1, reads SQTIHQWPATLVQPVGSPLSLECTVEGTSNPNLYWYRQAAGRGLQLLFYSVGIGQISSEVPQNLSASRPQDRQFILSSKKLLLSDSGFYLCAWAGGVTEAFFGQGTRLTVV.

The rearrangement joins TRBV6-6 to TRBJ1-2; 11 nucleotides align to TRBD1. The germline CDR1 and CDR2 sequences are MNHNY and SVGAGI (reference sequence). Germline trimming cut 6 bases from V and 6 bases from J; bases unmatched to any gene: 3. The CDR3 has 13 residues. The CDR3 here is CASRWDRGDGYTF. The DNA of the CDR3 is TGTGCCAGCAGATGGGACAGGGGGGATGGCTACACCTTC.

The chain recombines TRBV3-1 (or the pseudogene TRBV3-2) with TRBJ1-1; D is uncertain. This CDR3 has 12 residues. The V gene lost 1 base and the J gene lost 5 bases, with 5 bases spanning the gap. Germline V gives CDR1 LGHDT, CDR2 YNNKEL (reference sequence). CDR3 nucleotides: TGTGCCAGCAGCCAAGCCAGGACTGAAGCTTTCTTT. It is translated as CASSQARTEAFF.

V is TRBV28 and J is TRBJ1-1; D is uncertain. V lost 7 bases to trimming and J lost 0 bases, with 12 bases between them. The CDR3 length is 14 residues. Germline V gives CDR1 MDHEN, CDR2 SYDVKM. The CDR3 protein is CASTPGGVNTEAFF. The CDR3 DNA sequence: TGTGCCAGCACCCCCGGTGGAGTGAACACTGAAGCTTTCTTT.

The chain carries TRBV9 and TRBJ1-2, with 8 positions matching TRBD1. J lost 8 bases, V lost 3 bases, and 18 bases had no gene match. CDR3 size: 17 residues. Per germline, CDR1 SGDLS and CDR2 YYNGEE. In DNA, the CDR3 is TGTGCCAGCAGCGCCTCAGGGACAGGACCCCAGTGGGAAGGCTACACCTTC. This codes for CASSASGTGPQWEGYTF.

The V call is TRBV7-2, the J call TRBJ1-3; 7 bases are a match to TRBD1. CDR1 is SGHTA and CDR2 is FQGNSA in the germline V gene. This CDR3 is 16 amino acids long. Germline trimming cut 5 bases from V and 3 bases from J; bases unmatched to any gene: 10. The CDR3 region is CASSPGGTGNGNTIYF. CDR3 coding DNA: TGTGCCAGCAGCCCAGGGGGAACGGGGAATGGAAACACCATATATTTT.

The gene calls are TRBV5-1 and TRBJ2-5; 8 nucleotides agree with TRBD2. The CDR3 loop spans 15 amino acids. The junction had 6 bases not matched to a gene; V was cut back by 1 base and J by 4 bases. Germline values: CDR1 SGHRS, CDR2 YFSETQ. The CDR3 bases are TGCGCCAGCAGCTTGACCGGGGGGGCCGTAGAGACCCAGTACTTC. Protein: CASSLTGGAVETQYF. Full variable domain (missing parts from reference TRBV5-1 and TRBJ2-5): KAGVTQTPRYLIKTRGQQVTLSCSPISGHRSVSWYQQTPGQGLQFLFEYFSETQRNKGNFPGRFSGRQFSNSRSEMNVSTLELGDSALYLCASSLTGGAVETQYFGPGTRLLVL.

The chain links TRBV7-8 to TRBJ2-4, with D maybe TRBD2 (6 bases). Germline CDR1 SGHVS, CDR2 FQNEAQ. CDR3 length equals 16 residues. The V gene lost 5 bases and the J gene lost 1 base, with 15 bases spanning the gap. CDR3 residues: CASSPAGPGAKNIQYF. CDR3 in DNA: TGTGCCAGCAGCCCTGCGGGACCTGGGGCCAAAAACATTCAGTACTTC.

The chain links TRBV11-2 to TRBJ2-1; TRBD2 matches 10 bases. Per the germline V gene, CDR1 is SGHAT and CDR2 is FQNNGV. Trimming took 5 bases from V and 5 from J; bases not matched to a gene: 6. The CDR3 has 15 amino acids. In DNA form, the CDR3 reads TGTGCCAGCAGCCCCGTAGCGGGGGGCGACAATGAGCAGTTCTTC. Its translation is CASSPVAGGDNEQFF.

V and J are TRBV6-1 and TRBJ2-2, with D tentatively TRBD1 (6 bases). The CDR3 has 15 residues. The V and J ends lost 3 bases and 2 bases respectively, with 10 bases between them. Germline CDR1 reads MNHNS; CDR2 reads SASEGT. The DNA for the CDR3 is TGTGCCAGCAGTGATGGACAGACTAACACCGGGGAGCTGTTTTTT. Its protein is CASSDGQTNTGELFF.

The chain uses TRBV5-4 and TRBJ2-3; D is undetermined. The CDR3 sequence is 14 residues long. Trimming removed 0 bases from V and 0 bases from J, with 5 bases in between. In germline, CDR1 is SGHNT, CDR2 YYREEE (reference sequence). The CDR3 sequence: CASSLDYSTDTQYF. The CDR3 nucleotides are TGTGCCAGCAGCTTGGACTATAGCACAGATACGCAGTATTTT.

The chain combines TRBV30 with TRBJ1-4; 9 bases align to TRBD1. The V gene end was trimmed by 2 bases and the J gene end by 6 bases; junction bases not matched to a gene: 7. Germline V gene lookup returns CDR1 GTSNPN and CDR2 SVGIG (reference sequence). The CDR3 is 15 amino acids. In nucleotides, the CDR3 is TGTGCCTGGAGTTGGGAGGGGACAGGGTATGAAAAACTGTTTTTT. Its translation: CAWSWEGTGYEKLFF.

The rearrangement uses TRBV2 and TRBJ2-1, with D maybe TRBD2 (6 bases). Germline CDR1 and CDR2: SNHLY and FYNNEI. The CDR3 spans 11 residues. V lost 3 bases, J lost 16 bases, and 13 bases lay in between. CDR3 sequence (DNA): TGTGCCAGCAGTGATCGGGGACTTTTATTCTTC. Translated: CASSDRGLLFF.

The chain links TRBV18 to TRBJ1-1; no firm D call. V lost 3 bases and J lost 10, with 12 bases in between. The CDR3 is 12 amino acids. Germline V gene sequence: CDR1 KGHSH, CDR2 LQKENI. CDR3 nucleotides: TGTGCCAGCTCACCGCCAGGATCAGGAGCTTTCTTT. This encodes CASSPPGSGAFF.

V is TRBV4-3 and J is TRBJ2-2; 13 bases are a match to TRBD2. CDR3 size: 18 residues. The germline gives CDR1 LGHNA, CDR2 YSLEER. V gave up 0 bases and J gave up 4 bases; unmatched junction bases: 5. CDR3 in DNA: TGCGCCAGCAGCCAAGATTTAGGGACTAGCGGGGTCACCGGGGAGCTGTTTTTT. This gives the protein CASSQDLGTSGVTGELFF.

The DNA for the CDR3 is TGTGCGGGGGGGACAGGTTCTAGCACAGATACGCAGTATTTT. Encoded protein: CAGGTGSSTDTQYF. The chain joins TRBV2 to TRBJ2-3; D possibly corresponds to TRBD1 (8 bases). This CDR3 has 14 amino acids. The germline V gene has CDR1 SNHLY and CDR2 FYNNEI.